The source of this TCR beta chain is a study of blood T cell repertoires in COVID-19. At the level of the study: Specimens from acute and convalescent COVID-19 originated in the United States, Italy and Spain. PBMCs, B-cell-depleted T cells, or T cells provided the cDNA or gDNA that made up the material.

J lost 4 bases, V lost 4 bases, and 4 bases had no gene match. The CDR3 has 14 residues. The germline CDR1 and CDR2 sequences are SGHRS and YFSETQ. Per the original data handling: The assay estimated nucleated cells by amplifying reference gene primers. The method was immunoSEQ multiplex PCR; TCRdb's version includes in-frame clones alone and lacks a portion of them. The V and J calls and clone size were taken over from that table, and D and trimming were inferred from the DNA. There are a few hundred thousand clones in the sample; about 85% occur only once, and 1.5% to 2% lies in the top ten. The source is a man aged 30 to 39 who had recovered from COVID-19. The chain couples TRBV5-1 to TRBJ2-1, with 8 bases matching TRBD1. Material for sequencing was peripheral blood. Here the CDR3 DNA reads TGCGCCAGCAGCGTGGACAGGGAATACAATGAGCAGTTCTTC. Amino acid sequence: CASSVDREYNEQFF.